These 21 T cell receptor beta chains were sequenced from one sample in a study of CD8+ T cells in alopecia areata. The authors extracted RNA and reverse transcribed it into cDNA as the sequencing template. Sequenced by immunoSEQ multiplex PCR; TCRdb stores in-frame clones only, minus some. The sample lists about 110,000 clones, under 60% occurring once. The treatment was: oral pan-JAK inhibitor, 5-10 mg twice daily. Sequencing used CD8+ T cells sorted from blood, obtained at week 24, from a patient treated with tofacitinib. The receptors come from a human donor with alopecia areata.

V and J are TRBV30 and TRBJ2-2; D uncertain. Germline CDR1 GTSNPN, CDR2 SVGIG (reference sequence). V gave up 3 bases and J gave up 2 bases, with 7 bases separating them. CDR3 length equals 13 residues. As DNA, the CDR3 is TGTGCCTGGAGCTACTTAAACACCGGGGAGCTGTTTTTT. Its protein product is CAWSYLNTGELFF.

This clone was found a few times. This rearrangement joins TRBV7-9 to TRBJ2-7, with D possibly TRBD2 on 5 matching bases. The CDR3 runs to 16 residues. Trimming pared 3 bases from V and 2 bases from J, leaving 17 bases between. CDR1 and CDR2 (germline): SEHNR, FQNEAQ (reference sequence). The CDR3 DNA sequence: TGTGCCAGCAGCTTGTCTCGGGGAGTCTCCGCCTACGAGCAGTACTTC. Protein: CASSLSRGVSAYEQYF.

The chain recombines TRBV13 with TRBJ1-1, with D maybe TRBD1 (6 bases). The V and J ends lost 7 bases and 4 bases respectively, with 16 bases between them. Germline assignment: CDR1 PRHDT and CDR2 FYEKMQ (reference sequence). The CDR3 contains 14 residues. CDR3 sequence (DNA): TGTGCCAGCACCCGCGGGGGGGGCATCACTGAAGCTTTCTTT. Translation: CASTRGGGITEAFF.

The chain recombines TRBV30 with TRBJ1-1; D is perhaps TRBD1 (5 bases). Germline assignment: CDR1 GTSNPN and CDR2 SVGIG (reference sequence). The CDR3 totals 12 residues. Trimming cost V 2 bases and J 4 bases, with 8 bases left between them. The CDR3 sequence is CAWSSGTTEAFF. CDR3 nucleotide sequence: TGTGCCTGGAGTTCGGGGACCACTGAAGCTTTCTTT.

This clone was picked up one time. The chain combines TRBV5-1 with TRBJ1-1; unclear D gene. Trimming cost V 0 bases and J 8 bases, with 11 bases left between them. CDR1 SGHRS and CDR2 YFSETQ come from the germline V gene. The CDR3 contains 13 residues. CDR3 nucleotide sequence: TGCGCCAGCAGCTTGGATCCAGGTTTGGAAGCTTTCTTT. This gives the protein CASSLDPGLEAFF.

The chain has TRBV29-1 and TRBJ1-1; D is ambiguous. The CDR3 runs to 11 residues. Trimming shortened V by 4 bases and J by 3 bases, and 6 bases separated the two germline ends. Per the germline V gene, CDR1 is SQVTM and CDR2 is ANQGSEA. The CDR3 DNA sequence: TGCAGCGTTGGTGGGGACACTGAAGCTTTCTTT. Its translation is CSVGGDTEAFF.

This sequence joins TRBV10-3 and TRBJ2-1; no clear D gene. The CDR3 is made up of 17 amino acids. The V gene lost 2 bases and the J gene lost 1 base, with 15 bases spanning the gap. Germline V gene lookup returns CDR1 ENHRY and CDR2 SYGVKD. CDR3 sequence reads: CAISEPSALGSYNEQFF. CDR3 nucleotides: TGTGCCATCAGTGAGCCCAGTGCCCTGGGGTCCTACAATGAGCAGTTCTTC.

With regard to this clone: The sample carries other DNA sequences with the same CDR3. The gene calls are TRBV30 and TRBJ1-1; D not certain. Trimming took 0 bases from V and 1 from J, leaving 6 bases between them. The CDR3 loop spans 13 amino acids. Per germline, CDR1 GTSNPN and CDR2 SVGIG (reference sequence). This CDR3 reads CAWSVLRNTEAFF. The CDR3 DNA sequence: TGTGCCTGGAGTGTACTGAGGAACACTGAAGCTTTCTTT.

The chain carries TRBV5-1 and TRBJ1-6; 7 nucleotides line up with TRBD1. V shed 4 bases, J shed 9 bases, and the junction held 13 bases outside the gene matches. The germline V gene has CDR1 SGHRS and CDR2 YFSETQ. The CDR3 is 16 residues long. CDR3 residues: CASSAGTVRRSSPLHF. The CDR3 nucleotides are TGCGCCAGCAGCGCGGGGACAGTCCGACGGAGTTCACCCCTCCACTTT.

The chain combines TRBV4-1 with TRBJ2-7; D is perhaps TRBD2 (5 bases). Trimming took 4 bases from V and 6 from J, leaving 16 bases between them. The germline CDR1 and CDR2 sequences are MGHRA and YSYEKL. The CDR3 is made up of 14 amino acids. This chain's CDR3 is CASSPDESGGEQYF. The CDR3, as DNA: TGCGCCAGCAGCCCCGACGAGAGCGGAGGCGAGCAGTACTTC.

The genes are TRBV27 and TRBJ1-1; 8 nucleotides match TRBD1. CDR1 is MNHEY and CDR2 is SMNVEV in the germline V gene (reference sequence). The CDR3 has 15 amino acids. J lost 0 bases, V lost 6 bases, and 6 bases had no gene match. CDR3: CASRDQTGVNTEAFF. In DNA, the CDR3 is TGTGCCAGCAGGGATCAGACAGGGGTGAACACTGAAGCTTTCTTT.

The chain carries TRBV29-1 and TRBJ1-2, with D maybe TRBD1 (6 bases). V was pared by 3 bases and J by 0 bases, with 14 bases between. Germline CDR1 and CDR2: SQVTM and ANQGSEA. The CDR3 has 15 residues. In nucleotides, the CDR3 is TGCAGCGTTGACGATGACAGGCCACCTAACTATGGCTACACCTTC. Residues: CSVDDDRPPNYGYTF.

A few counts support this clone. The J gene is TRBJ2-2, the V gene TRBV6-6; D is tentatively TRBD1 or TRBD2 (6 bases each). The CDR3 runs 14 residues. The ends were cut back, 7 bases at V and 3 bases at J, with 12 bases in the middle. Germline V lookup: CDR1 MNHNY, CDR2 SVGAGI (reference sequence). CDR3 residues: CASTNREDTGELFF. CDR3 coding DNA: TGTGCCAGCACCAACAGGGAGGACACCGGGGAGCTGTTTTTT.

The chain joins TRBV7-8 to TRBJ2-7; 7 bases are a match to TRBD1. The CDR3 covers 13 residues. Germline values: CDR1 SGHVS, CDR2 FQNEAQ. The V and J ends lost 5 bases and 5 bases, in that order; junction bases with no gene match: 6. CDR3 amino acids: CASSRQDRHEQYF. The DNA of the CDR3 is TGTGCCAGCAGCCGACAGGACAGGCACGAGCAGTACTTC.

V usage is TRBV12-5 and J usage is TRBJ1-1; D not certain. The V gene's germline CDR1 is LGHNT and CDR2 FRNRAP. The CDR3 spans 11 residues. V lost 6 bases, J lost 7 bases, and 9 bases lay in between. The CDR3 loop is CASGQLNEAFF. The DNA of the CDR3 is TGTGCTAGTGGCCAACTCAATGAAGCTTTCTTT.

The V and J genes are TRBV13 and TRBJ2-3; 9 bases are a match to TRBD1. Germline V CDR1 and CDR2: PRHDT, FYEKMQ (reference sequence). V lost 5 bases and J lost 2; bases outside the gene matches: 8. CDR3 size: 16 residues. This CDR3 reads CASSISDRGDTDTQYF. CDR3 nucleotides: TGTGCCAGCAGCATCTCGGACAGGGGCGACACAGATACGCAGTATTTT.

The genes are TRBV28 and TRBJ2-7; possibly TRBD2 for D (6 bases). Germline assignment: CDR1 MDHEN and CDR2 SYDVKM. Trimming stripped 5 bases from V and 6 bases from J, with 17 bases between. The CDR3 covers 14 residues. The CDR3 is CASSPPWGGGEQYF. DNA for the CDR3: TGTGCCAGCAGTCCCCCATGGGGAGGCGGCGAGCAGTACTTC.

This clone occurred a few times. This chain's CDR3 is CSAGQGPFEAFF. The CDR3 bases are TGCAGCGCCGGACAGGGCCCTTTTGAAGCTTTCTTT. This chain joins TRBV29-1 and TRBJ1-1; 8 positions match TRBD1. CDR3 length: 12 amino acids. CDR1 and CDR2 (germline): SQVTM, ANQGSEA. V dropped 7 bases and J dropped 7; count of bases not matched to a gene: 8.

This chain uses TRBV5-4 with TRBJ1-6, with D maybe TRBD1 (5 bases). This CDR3 has 15 residues. The germline V gene encodes CDR1 SGHNT and CDR2 YYREEE (reference sequence). Trimming took 1 base from V and 11 from J, leaving 16 bases between them. CDR3 sequence reads: CASSLSGGSGPPLHF. The CDR3 region has the DNA TGTGCCAGCAGCTTGTCTGGGGGTTCCGGTCCACCCCTCCACTTT.

The rearrangement links TRBV15 to TRBJ1-5; TRBD1 matches at 7 bases. This CDR3 region has 16 residues. Looked up from germline, CDR1 is LNHNV and CDR2 is YYDKDF (reference sequence). V trimming: 0 bases; J trimming: 3 bases; junction bases outside the gene matches: 5. This CDR3 reads CATSRDRQGINQPQHF. The CDR3 DNA reads TGTGCCACCAGCAGAGATAGACAGGGTATCAATCAGCCCCAGCATTTT.

The V gene is TRBV27, the J gene TRBJ1-5; D is undetermined. Germline CDR1 and CDR2: MNHEY and SMNVEV (reference sequence). The CDR3 runs 15 residues. With 3 bases removed from V and 0 bases from J, the gap between germline ends came to 9 bases. CDR3 region: CASSLLGNSNQPQHF. CDR3 DNA: TGTGCCAGCAGTTTGTTAGGCAATAGCAATCAGCCCCAGCATTTT.